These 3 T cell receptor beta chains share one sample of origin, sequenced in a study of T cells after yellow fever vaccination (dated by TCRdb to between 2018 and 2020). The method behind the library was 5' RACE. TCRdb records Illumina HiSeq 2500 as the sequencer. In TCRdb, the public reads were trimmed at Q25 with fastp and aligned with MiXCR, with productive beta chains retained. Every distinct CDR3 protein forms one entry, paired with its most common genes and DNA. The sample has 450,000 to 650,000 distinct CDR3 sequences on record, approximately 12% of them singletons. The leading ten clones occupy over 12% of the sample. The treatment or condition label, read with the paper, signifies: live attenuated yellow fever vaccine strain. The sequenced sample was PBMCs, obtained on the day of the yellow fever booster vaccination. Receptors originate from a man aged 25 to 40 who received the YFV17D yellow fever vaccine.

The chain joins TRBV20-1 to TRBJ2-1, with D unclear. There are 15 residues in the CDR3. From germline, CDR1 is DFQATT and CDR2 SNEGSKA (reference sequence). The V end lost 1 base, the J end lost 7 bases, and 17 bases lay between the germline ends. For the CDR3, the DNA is TGCAGTGCTAGAGTAGAGTTCTCGATCTTTAATGAGCAGTTCTTC. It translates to CSARVEFSIFNEQFF.

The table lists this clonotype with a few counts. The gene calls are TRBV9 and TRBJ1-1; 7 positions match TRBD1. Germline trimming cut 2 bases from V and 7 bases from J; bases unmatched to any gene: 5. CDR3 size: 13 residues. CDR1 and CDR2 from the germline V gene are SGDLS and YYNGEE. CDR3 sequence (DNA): TGTGCCAGCAGCGTTTCGCGGACAGGTGAAGCTTTCTTT. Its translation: CASSVSRTGEAFF.

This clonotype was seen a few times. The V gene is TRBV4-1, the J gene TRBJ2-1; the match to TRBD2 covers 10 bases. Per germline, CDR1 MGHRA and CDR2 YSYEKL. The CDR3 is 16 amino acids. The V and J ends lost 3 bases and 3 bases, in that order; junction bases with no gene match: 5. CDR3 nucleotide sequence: TGCGCCAGCAGCCAGTTAACTAGCGGGATCTACAATGAGCAGTTCTTC. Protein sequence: CASSQLTSGIYNEQFF.